The 22 T cell receptor beta chains presented below share a single source sample, sequenced in a study of CXCR3-negative and CXCR3-positive naive CD8 T cells (dated by TCRdb to between 2019 and 2020). What the research found in general, with its limitations: TRB CDR3s from CXCR3-positive naive cells showed higher hydrophobicity (lower Kidera factor 4), lower energy, and higher strength and volume indices than CXCR3-negative naive cells.

Sequencing relied on a NextSeq 550. The Human TCR Profiling Kit (MiLaboratory) was used to prepare UMI-labeled 5' RACE TRB cDNA libraries. One entry per CDR3 protein sequence results from the TCRdb reprocessing of the reads, with DNA left out. The sample's own table lists 120,000 to 150,000 distinct CDR3 sequences. The ten biggest clones cover over 0.25% of the sample. Their target antigens are unknown. Source material: naive CXCR3+ CD8+ T cells from blood. The cell subset or site tag for this specimen amounts to: CD45RO-CCR7+CD27+CD95- naive CD8+ T cells expressing CXCR3 (TNR3+). The receptors were sampled from a human donor in good health. Some clones in this sample may be carry-over from other donors' samples.

The rearrangement joins TRBV4-3 to TRBJ1-3. CDR3 length equals 19 residues. CDR1 is LGHNA, CDR2 YSLEER, per germline. The CDR3 protein is CASSQDPSRQIHSGNTIYF.

This sequence joins TRBV6-5 and TRBJ2-6. The CDR3 consists of 14 residues. CDR1 is MNHEY and CDR2 is SVGAGI in the germline V gene. The chain's CDR3 is CASSTMGSSNVLTF.

This sequence joins TRBV29-1 and TRBJ1-2; there is no DNA to check the TCRdb D call of TRBD1. Per germline, CDR1 SQVTM and CDR2 ANQGSEA. The CDR3 loop spans 15 amino acids. The CDR3 loop reads CSVDNWDRANYGYTF.

This chain joins TRBV5-1 and TRBJ2-3. CDR1 is SGHRS, CDR2 YFSETQ, per germline. The length of the CDR3 is 15 residues. The CDR3 sequence: CASSFSRIGTDTQYF.

The chain joins TRBV11-1 to TRBJ1-2; TCRdb's D call, TRBD1, is unchecked because there is no DNA. Per germline, CDR1 SGHAT and CDR2 FQDESV (reference sequence). The CDR3 has 13 amino acids. CDR3 sequence reads: CASSGGGADGYTF.

This chain uses TRBV7-3 with TRBJ2-5; TCRdb's D gene call, TRBD2, goes unchecked for lack of DNA. Looked up from germline, CDR1 is SGHTA and CDR2 is FQGTGA. CDR3 size: 16 residues. CDR3 loop: CASSLTASGDQETQYF.

The rearrangement uses TRBV28 and TRBJ2-1. The germline gives CDR1 MDHEN, CDR2 SYDVKM. CDR3 length: 13 residues. The CDR3 here is CASSPIPTNEQFF.

The V call is TRBV5-6, the J call TRBJ2-1; checking the TCRdb D call of TRBD1 is not possible without DNA. Germline V gene lookup returns CDR1 SGHDT and CDR2 YYEEEE. The CDR3 loop spans 15 amino acids. CDR3 loop: CASSFQAGEGDEQFF.

The gene calls are TRBV28 and TRBJ1-1. The CDR3 contains 14 residues. Germline loops: CDR1 MDHEN, CDR2 SYDVKM. CDR3 amino acids: CASNPLGITTEAFF.

V and J are TRBV7-8 and TRBJ1-4. CDR3 length: 14 residues. Germline-derived CDR1 and CDR2 are SGHVS and FQNEAQ. Here the CDR3 reads CASSPLTTNEKLFF.

The V gene is TRBV13, the J gene TRBJ1-5; TCRdb's D gene call, TRBD1, goes unchecked for lack of DNA. CDR1 is PRHDT and CDR2 is FYEKMQ in the germline V gene (reference sequence). The CDR3 spans 14 residues. CDR3 in amino acids: CASSLGTGKQPQHF.

V and J are TRBV18 and TRBJ1-2. CDR3 length: 12 residues. Germline V gene sequence: CDR1 KGHSH, CDR2 LQKENI. The CDR3 loop is CASSPENYGYTF.

The V and J genes are TRBV7-2 and TRBJ2-7; with no DNA, the TCRdb D assignment of TRBD1 cannot be verified. Germline V gene lookup returns CDR1 SGHTA and CDR2 FQGNSA. This CDR3 is built from 13 residues. CDR3 sequence reads: CASSLDGGDEQYF.

This chain connects TRBV29-1 to TRBJ1-2; TCRdb reports TRBD1, a call that lacks DNA to check it against. The germline CDR1 and CDR2 sequences are SQVTM and ANQGSEA. The CDR3 runs 12 residues. The CDR3 loop reads CSVEGRDSGYTF.

The chain carries TRBV11-3 and TRBJ2-2; TCRdb gives TRBD1 as the D gene, but with no DNA this cannot be confirmed. Germline V lookup: CDR1 SGHNT, CDR2 YENEEA. The CDR3 has 13 residues. CDR3 sequence reads: CASSLGQFGELFF.

The chain has TRBV3-1 and TRBJ2-1; TCRdb's assignment of TRBD2 cannot be checked, as there is no DNA. The CDR3 has 17 amino acids. The germline gives CDR1 LGHDT, CDR2 YNNKEL (reference sequence). The CDR3 loop is CASSQGGPYDVYNEQFF.

This chain uses TRBV9 with TRBJ2-1; the TRBD2 assignment by TCRdb is unverifiable without DNA. CDR1 is SGDLS and CDR2 is YYNGEE in the germline V gene. The CDR3 length is 20 residues. CDR3 amino acids: CASSVGWEGLAPSSYNEQFF.

This chain links TRBV18 with TRBJ1-1. The CDR3 consists of 14 residues. CDR1 and CDR2 (germline): KGHSH, LQKENI. The chain's CDR3 is CASSPPAGFTEAFF.

V and J are TRBV29-1 and TRBJ2-7; the D call from TCRdb, TRBD1, cannot be confirmed without DNA. The CDR3 runs to 14 residues. The germline V gene encodes CDR1 SQVTM and CDR2 ANQGSEA. CDR3 region: CSVLRVEEVYEQYF.

V gene TRBV12-3 or TRBV12-4 combines with J gene TRBJ2-1; TCRdb returns TRBD2, unconfirmable since there is no DNA. The CDR3 runs to 16 residues. The CDR3 spells CASSPMGGLAGVEQFF.

The V gene is TRBV9, the J gene TRBJ1-2. Germline loops: CDR1 SGDLS, CDR2 YYNGEE. CDR3 length: 16 amino acids. The CDR3: CASSVARGSFDYGYTF. The full variable domain, rest sourced from reference TRBV9 and TRBJ1-2, is DSGVTQTPKHLITATGQRVTLRCSPRSGDLSVYWYQQSLDQGLQFLIQYYNGEERAKGNILERFSAQQFPDLHSELNLSSLELGDSALYFCASSVARGSFDYGYTFGSGTRLTVV.

V gene TRBV5-1 combines with J gene TRBJ2-5; TCRdb's D call, TRBD1, is unchecked because there is no DNA. Germline CDR1 reads SGHRS; CDR2 reads YFSETQ. The CDR3 runs to 14 residues. CDR3: CASSLITGQETQYF.